This T cell receptor beta chain was recovered during a study of blood T cell repertoires in COVID-19. The junction had 3 bases not matched to a gene; V was cut back by 5 bases and J by 0 bases. The CDR3 totals 15 residues. The germline gives CDR1 SGHVS, CDR2 FQNEAQ. Only in-frame clones appear in the TCRdb table, and some are missing; sequencing was by immunoSEQ multiplex PCR. The profile shows about 120,000 clones, approximately 85% of them singletons. On this clone: Other nucleotide sequences from this sample produce the same CDR3.

This sequence was found in a human donor in a cohort sampled during active COVID-19. Sequencing used peripheral blood. The chain carries TRBV7-8 and TRBJ1-3; TRBD1 matches 8 bases. The CDR3 nucleotides are TGTGCCAGCAGCCGGACAGGGAGCTCTGGAAACACCATATATTTT. Protein sequence: CASSRTGSSGNTIYF.